What follows are 9 T cell receptor beta chains derived from one specimen sequenced in a study of PD-1 blockade in classical Hodgkin lymphoma. Each and every patient relapsed after autologous stem cell transplantation, and patients got differing brentuximab vedotin exposure. Generated by immunoSEQ multiplex PCR, the TCRdb table keeps only in-frame clones and is missing some. The sample lists about 99,000 clones, roughly four fifths occurring once. The input for sequencing was peripheral blood mononuclear cells (PBMCs), taken before the second cycle of nivolumab. Every receptor here comes from a human donor with classical Hodgkin lymphoma.

The chain links TRBV7-2 to TRBJ1-5, with D maybe TRBD1 (6 bases). The CDR3 has 13 amino acids. V gave up 5 bases and J gave up 7 bases, with 12 bases separating them. Germline V CDR1 and CDR2: SGHTA, FQGNSA. In DNA form, the CDR3 reads TGTGCCAGCAGCCCCTACAGGGAGCAGCCCCAGCATTTT. Translation: CASSPYREQPQHF.

The J gene is TRBJ2-1, the V gene TRBV12-5, with 8 bases matching TRBD2. The CDR3 is 14 residues long. The germline V gene has CDR1 LGHNT and CDR2 FRNRAP. V trimming: 2 bases; J trimming: 7 bases; junction bases outside the gene matches: 4. In DNA, the CDR3 is TGTGCTAGTGGTTTGAGGCGGGGGGCGAATGAGCAGTTCTTC. Encoded protein: CASGLRRGANEQFF.

V and J are TRBV6-5 and TRBJ1-1; D remains unclear. This CDR3 is built from 12 residues. Germline values: CDR1 MNHEY, CDR2 SVGAGI. V gave up 5 bases and J gave up 1 base, with 5 bases separating them. The CDR3 region has the DNA TGTGCCAGCAGTGGAACGAACACTGAAGCTTTCTTT. This codes for CASSGTNTEAFF.

V is TRBV4-3 and J is TRBJ2-1; D remains ambiguous. The germline gives CDR1 LGHNA, CDR2 YSLEER. Trimming pared 0 bases from V and 12 bases from J, leaving 12 bases between. The CDR3 covers 13 residues. As DNA, the CDR3 is TGCGCCAGCAGCCAAGATTGGGGTGATTGGCAGTTCTTC. It specifies CASSQDWGDWQFF.

The chain has TRBV10-3 and TRBJ1-5; D is ambiguous. The CDR3 sequence is 13 residues long. Trimming stripped 0 bases from V and 3 bases from J, with 3 bases between. Germline V gives CDR1 ENHRY, CDR2 SYGVKD. CDR3 region: CAISESINQPQHF. Here the CDR3 DNA reads TGTGCCATCAGTGAGTCGATCAATCAGCCCCAGCATTTT.

The V call is TRBV6-1, the J call TRBJ1-2, with D possibly matching TRBD1 (6 bases). The CDR3 is made up of 14 amino acids. V lost 8 bases and J 3 bases, leaving 16 bases between the germline ends. CDR1 and CDR2 from the germline V gene are MNHNS and SASEGT. The CDR3 reads CASERQAGDYGYTF. The CDR3, as DNA: TGTGCCAGCGAGCGACAGGCCGGAGACTATGGCTACACCTTC.

In its sample, this clone was seen once. In DNA, the CDR3 is TGTGCCAGTAGTATAGTCAGGGGAGAGACCCAGTACTTC. Translating gives CASSIVRGETQYF. The gene calls are TRBV19 and TRBJ2-5, with D perhaps matching TRBD1 (6 bases). The ends were cut back, 1 base at V and 4 bases at J, with 7 bases in the middle. Germline CDR1 reads LNHDA; CDR2 reads SQIVND (reference sequence). The CDR3 extends over 13 amino acids.

This clone was observed a single time. The chain combines TRBV14 with TRBJ2-1, with 8 bases lining up with TRBD2. In germline, CDR1 is SGHDN, CDR2 FVKESK. The trim removed 2 bases at V and 3 bases at J, leaving 15 bases unmatched. The CDR3 runs to 19 residues. The CDR3 region has the DNA TGTGCCAGCAGCCAACGGTATCAGAACGGGAGGGGGAACTACAATGAGCAGTTCTTC. Translating gives CASSQRYQNGRGNYNEQFF.

This clone showed up just once. The rearrangement joins TRBV29-1 to TRBJ2-3; the D is unclear. The length of the CDR3 is 11 residues. The V end lost 5 bases, the J end lost 3 bases, and 6 bases lay between the germline ends. CDR1 and CDR2 from the germline V gene are SQVTM and ANQGSEA. CDR3 coding DNA: TGCAGCGTTAAAGGAACAGATACGCAGTATTTT. Its protein is CSVKGTDTQYF.